This T cell receptor (beta chain) was identified during a study of blood T cells in healthy people across ages. PCR was performed a second time for about 6 to 12 cycles using a sample-barcoded 5' primer and a J-beta primer mix. One entry per CDR3 protein results from TCRdb running MiXCR on the 5' RACE reads. The data show 1.2 million to 1.5 million distinct CDR3 sequences, with roughly 40% seen just once and 6.5% to 10% held by the top ten. The CDR3 has 16 residues. Germline CDR1 reads SNHLY; CDR2 reads FYNNEI. Trimming shortened V by 1 base and J by 3 bases, and 16 bases separated the two germline ends. Around 9.5 milliliters of peripheral blood were drawn from each donor. This clonotype was detected a few times. Its antigen remains unknown. Whole-study results and caveats: It was not possible, with unsorted PBMCs, to conclusively compare naive and antigen-experienced cells.

V and J are TRBV2 and TRBJ2-7; weak D call: TRBD2 (6 bases). The sample taken for sequencing was blood. The receptor's source is a young woman in good health. The CDR3, as DNA: TGTGCCAGCAGTGAAGAAGGGGCCGGGGGTAGCTACGAGCAGTACTTC. Its translation: CASSEEGAGGSYEQYF.